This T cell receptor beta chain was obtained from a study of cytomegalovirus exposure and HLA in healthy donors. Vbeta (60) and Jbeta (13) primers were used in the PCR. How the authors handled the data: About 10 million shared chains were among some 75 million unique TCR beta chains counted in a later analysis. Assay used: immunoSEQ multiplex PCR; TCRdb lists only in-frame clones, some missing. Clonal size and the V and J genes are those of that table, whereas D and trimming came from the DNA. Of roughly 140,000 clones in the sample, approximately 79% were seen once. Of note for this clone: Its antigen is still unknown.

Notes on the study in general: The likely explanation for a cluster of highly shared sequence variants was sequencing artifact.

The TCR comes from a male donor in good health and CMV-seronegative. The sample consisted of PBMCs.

CDR3 protein: CASSLEPGLAAINTQYF. CDR3 coding DNA: TGCGCCAGCAGCCTAGAACCGGGACTAGCGGCTATAAATACGCAGTATTTT. This chain uses TRBV4-1 with TRBJ2-3; 11 bases are a match to TRBD2. The CDR3 contains 17 residues. Germline V gene data show CDR1 as MGHRA and CDR2 as YSYEKL. The ends lost 4 bases at V and 7 bases at J; junction bases unmatched: 13.